This passage covers 26 T cell receptor beta chains from one sample sequenced in a study of beta chain features in type 1 diabetes. Sequenced material consisted of expressed TCRB transcripts (all of the isolated RNA was reverse transcribed). Assay used: immunoSEQ multiplex PCR; TCRdb lists only in-frame clones, some missing. The table lists under 900,000 clones, under 20% of them singletons. Sequencing input: naive CD4+ T cells from blood. The receptors were gathered from a young woman in good health.

V is TRBV5-1 and J is TRBJ1-1; 7 nucleotides agree with TRBD1. This CDR3 region has 14 residues. Trimming cost V 4 bases and J 5 bases; bases outside gene matches: 8. Germline V lookup: CDR1 SGHRS, CDR2 YFSETQ. CDR3 DNA: TGCGCCAGCAGCCCCGACCAGGGGGGAACTGAAGCTTTCTTT. Amino acid sequence: CASSPDQGGTEAFF.

This chain joins TRBV9 and TRBJ1-3; maybe TRBD1 (5 bases). Between the trimmed V and J ends, which lost 0 bases and 4 bases, there was a span of 14 bases. This CDR3 is built from 16 residues. Germline V lookup: CDR1 SGDLS, CDR2 YYNGEE. DNA for the CDR3: TGTGCCAGCAGCGTAGGAGGGGACGGTGCGGGAAACACCATATATTTT. Protein: CASSVGGDGAGNTIYF.

This clone has more than one count but fewer than ten. J is TRBJ1-2 and V is TRBV6-5; 9 bases map to TRBD1. Trimming cost V 2 bases and J 5 bases; bases outside gene matches: 6. Germline CDR1 reads MNHEY; CDR2 reads SVGAGI. The CDR3 spans 15 residues. In nucleotides, the CDR3 is TGTGCCAGCAGTTACGGGTCAGGGACAGGGTATGGCTACACCTTC. Its protein product is CASSYGSGTGYGYTF.

Notes on this clone: The identical CDR3 is also encoded by other nucleotide sequences in the sample. V is TRBV5-6 and J is TRBJ2-3; D is uncertain. V lost 1 base, J lost 1 base, and 4 bases lay in between. Germline CDR1 reads SGHDT; CDR2 reads YYEEEE. This CDR3 region has 13 residues. The chain's CDR3 is CASSLSGTDTQYF. DNA of the CDR3: TGTGCCAGCAGCTTGTCCGGCACAGATACGCAGTATTTT.

The CDR3 DNA is TGTGCCAGCAGCGCTAGCGGGAGTACAGATACGCAGTATTTT. Encoded protein: CASSASGSTDTQYF. This chain uses TRBV9 with TRBJ2-3; 10 bases are a match to TRBD2. Germline V gives CDR1 SGDLS, CDR2 YYNGEE. The CDR3 sequence is 14 residues long. V dropped 3 bases and J dropped 3; count of bases not matched to a gene: 1.

A few counts support this clone. V usage is TRBV11-2 and J usage is TRBJ2-3, with D hard to call. The CDR3 extends over 13 amino acids. The germline V gene encodes CDR1 SGHAT and CDR2 FQNNGV. V shed 5 bases and J shed 5 bases, with 11 bases lying between them. The CDR3 DNA follows: TGTGCCAGCAGCCTATCCAGTGGAGATACGCAGTATTTT. As protein: CASSLSSGDTQYF.

This chain uses TRBV5-6 with TRBJ1-5; D is ambiguous. Trimming stripped 2 bases from V and 0 bases from J, with 6 bases between. The CDR3 sequence is 14 residues long. Germline CDR1 reads SGHDT; CDR2 reads YYEEEE. CDR3 sequence reads: CASSFGVSNQPQHF. The DNA for the CDR3 is TGTGCCAGCAGCTTTGGGGTTAGCAATCAGCCCCAGCATTTT. Together with reference TRBV5-6 and TRBJ1-5, the CDR3 gives the full variable domain: DAGVTQSPTHLIKTRGQQVTLRCSPKSGHDTVSWYQQALGQGPQFIFQYYEEEERQRGNFPDRFSGHQFPNYSSELNVNALLLGDSALYLCASSFGVSNQPQHFGDGTRLSIL.

This clone was counted between two and nine times. The chain is built from TRBV29-1 and TRBJ2-1, with D uncertain. The CDR3 is 14 amino acids. With 7 bases removed from V and 0 bases from J, the gap between germline ends came to 13 bases. CDR1 and CDR2 (germline): SQVTM, ANQGSEA. CDR3 bases: TGCAGCGCCCCTACTGTGGGCTCCTACAATGAGCAGTTCTTC. Protein product: CSAPTVGSYNEQFF.

This rearrangement joins TRBV28 to TRBJ1-5, with D possibly TRBD1 on 6 matching bases. Germline CDR1 MDHEN, CDR2 SYDVKM. Trimming cost V 2 bases and J 5 bases, with 13 bases left between them. The CDR3 is 15 residues long. The CDR3 is CASSLSGTQYQPQHF. The CDR3 DNA reads TGTGCCAGCAGTTTAAGTGGGACACAATATCAGCCCCAGCATTTT.

The V call is TRBV4-2, the J call TRBJ2-2; the D gene is possibly TRBD2 (6 bases). This CDR3 spans 14 amino acids. V shed 1 base and J shed 6 bases, with 9 bases lying between them. Per germline, CDR1 LGHNA and CDR2 YNFKEQ. The CDR3 region is CASSQGLVSGELFF. CDR3 nucleotide sequence: TGTGCCAGCAGCCAAGGACTAGTCTCCGGGGAGCTGTTTTTT.

The chain recombines TRBV6-6 with TRBJ1-5, with D perhaps TRBD1 (5 bases). The CDR3 sequence is 14 residues long. The V end lost 2 bases, the J end lost 9 bases, and 14 bases lay between the germline ends. Germline CDR1 and CDR2: MNHNY and SVGAGI (reference sequence). CDR3 sequence: CASSYGSRQGPQHF. In DNA, the CDR3 is TGTGCCAGCAGTTACGGCTCACGCCAGGGGCCCCAGCATTTT.

The chain links TRBV4-3 to TRBJ1-1; a weak D match, TRBD1 (5 bases). This CDR3 comprises 13 residues. Germline assignment: CDR1 LGHNA and CDR2 YSLEER. The ends were cut back, 3 bases at V and 5 bases at J, with 10 bases in the middle. This CDR3 reads CASSHAGGTEAFF. The CDR3 coding sequence is TGCGCCAGCAGCCATGCGGGGGGAACTGAAGCTTTCTTT.

The chain carries TRBV6-5 and TRBJ1-5, with D possibly being TRBD1 (5 bases). The V and J ends lost 6 bases and 10 bases respectively, with 13 bases between them. The CDR3 covers 12 residues. Germline-derived CDR1 and CDR2 are MNHEY and SVGAGI. The CDR3 here is CASRDTGHPQHF. DNA of the CDR3: TGTGCCAGCAGAGATACAGGCCATCCCCAGCATTTT.

The V gene is TRBV2, the J gene TRBJ1-1, with D possibly TRBD1 on 5 matching bases. The CDR3 loop spans 14 amino acids. Germline CDR1 reads SNHLY; CDR2 reads FYNNEI. V lost 8 bases to trimming and J lost 1 base, with 14 bases between them. The CDR3 is CASGGRSWNTEAFF. CDR3 coding DNA: TGTGCCAGCGGGGGAAGGTCATGGAACACTGAAGCTTTCTTT. Using reference TRBV2 and TRBJ1-1 for the parts outside the CDR3, the full variable domain is EPEVTQTPSHQVTQMGQEVILRCVPISNHLYFYWYRQILGQKVEFLVSFYNNEISEKSEIFDDQFSVERPDGSNFTLKIRSTKLEDSAMYFCASGGRSWNTEAFFGQGTRLTVV.

This clone was observed a handful of times. This sequence joins TRBV19 and TRBJ2-1, with D maybe TRBD2 (5 bases). The ends were cut back, 0 bases at V and 9 bases at J, with 15 bases in the middle. The CDR3 is 15 residues long. The germline CDR1 and CDR2 sequences are LNHDA and SQIVND (reference sequence). CDR3 in DNA: TGTGCCAGTAGTATAGATCGTCCGGGGTTAGCTGAGCAGTTCTTC. Translation: CASSIDRPGLAEQFF.

This clone was seen more than once but under ten times. The chain combines TRBV10-3 with TRBJ2-3, with no clear D. V was shortened by 4 bases and J by 4 bases, with 18 bases between the two germline ends. The CDR3 is 16 amino acids. Per germline, CDR1 ENHRY and CDR2 SYGVKD. CDR3 bases: TGTGCCATCAGTGTCCGAGCGAGGACCCACCCAGATACGCAGTATTTT. Translating gives CAISVRARTHPDTQYF.

The rearrangement links TRBV28 to TRBJ2-2; D is ambiguous. Germline V CDR1 and CDR2: MDHEN, SYDVKM. The ends were cut back, 6 bases at V and 3 bases at J, with 17 bases in the middle. This CDR3 contains 16 residues. In DNA, the CDR3 is TGTGCCAGCAGCCGGGCTAGAAGTAAAGACACCGGGGAGCTGTTTTTT. Translation gives CASSRARSKDTGELFF.

This clone has more than one count but fewer than ten. The chain couples TRBV19 to TRBJ2-7; D possibly corresponds to TRBD2 (6 bases). Germline V CDR1 and CDR2: LNHDA, SQIVND (reference sequence). Trimming took 2 bases from V and 6 from J, leaving 14 bases between them. The CDR3 extends over 14 amino acids. The CDR3 region has the DNA TGTGCCAGTAGTATAACTAGCAGTTCCACCGAGCAGTACTTC. It codes for CASSITSSSTEQYF.

This clone came up a few times. This chain connects TRBV28 to TRBJ2-3; D is uncertain. V dropped 0 bases and J dropped 2 bases, with 6 bases sitting between them. The CDR3 is made up of 14 amino acids. The germline V gene encodes CDR1 MDHEN and CDR2 SYDVKM. The CDR3 protein is CASSLWRPTDTQYF. CDR3 coding DNA: TGTGCCAGCAGTTTATGGAGGCCCACAGATACGCAGTATTTT.

This clone showed up just a few times. The rearrangement links TRBV6-5 to TRBJ1-5; 7 nucleotides agree with TRBD1. Germline CDR1 reads MNHEY; CDR2 reads SVGAGI. The ends lost 8 bases at V and 5 bases at J; junction bases unmatched: 6. This CDR3 has 13 amino acids. CDR3 bases: TGTGCCAGCGGGACAGTTGGGCATCAGCCCCAGCATTTT. Encoded protein: CASGTVGHQPQHF.

Only a few counts were recorded for this clone. Written as DNA, the CDR3 is TGTGCCAGCAGCTTCGGGGAAGCCCGGGGAACCGGGGAGCTGTTTTTT. Its translation: CASSFGEARGTGELFF. The rearrangement uses TRBV13 and TRBJ2-2; D is perhaps TRBD2 (5 bases). Trimming cost V 3 bases and J 5 bases, with 16 bases left between them. The CDR3 contains 16 residues. Looked up from germline, CDR1 is PRHDT and CDR2 is FYEKMQ (reference sequence).

The chain links TRBV15 to TRBJ2-7, with 8 bases matching TRBD2. V shed 0 bases, J shed 5 bases, and the junction held 6 bases outside the gene matches. CDR1 is LNHNV and CDR2 is YYDKDF in the germline V gene (reference sequence). This CDR3 has 15 amino acids. CDR3 sequence (DNA): TGTGCCACCAGCAGAGAGTGGAGCGGGAGTGACGAGCAGTACTTC. Protein: CATSREWSGSDEQYF.

The rearrangement uses TRBV28 and TRBJ2-5, with D tentatively TRBD2 (7 bases). Germline V CDR1 and CDR2: MDHEN, SYDVKM. This CDR3 spans 13 amino acids. Here the CDR3 DNA reads TGTGCTGTCATGGGGGGGGCCGGGGAGACCCAGTACTTC. Its protein product is CAVMGGAGETQYF.

The chain is built from TRBV18 and TRBJ1-1; D is unclear. The V end was cut by 0 bases, the J end by 5 bases, with 10 bases between. This CDR3 has 14 residues. In germline, CDR1 is KGHSH, CDR2 LQKENI. CDR3 amino acids: CASSPPSSPTEAFF. Written as DNA, the CDR3 is TGTGCCAGCTCACCACCTAGTAGTCCAACTGAAGCTTTCTTT.

The chain couples TRBV6-6 to TRBJ2-7; weak D call: TRBD1 (6 bases). The V end was cut by 6 bases, the J end by 6 bases, with 15 bases between. The CDR3 length is 13 residues. Per the germline V gene, CDR1 is MNHNY and CDR2 is SVGAGI (reference sequence). CDR3 sequence reads: CASRARQVGEQYF. Written as DNA, the CDR3 is TGTGCCAGCAGGGCCAGACAGGTCGGCGAGCAGTACTTC.

In this sample, this clone turned up a few times. This sequence joins TRBV5-6 and TRBJ2-4; perhaps TRBD1 as D (6 bases). The CDR3 runs to 16 residues. The V end was cut by 5 bases, the J end by 1 base, with 16 bases between. Germline assignment: CDR1 SGHDT and CDR2 YYEEEE. CDR3 sequence (DNA): TGTGCCAGCAGTTCCTACAGGGAAGAGGCCAAAAACATTCAGTACTTC. Its protein product is CASSSYREEAKNIQYF. The full variable domain, completed using reference TRBV5-6 and TRBJ2-4, is DAGVTQSPTHLIKTRGQQVTLRCSPKSGHDTVSWYQQALGQGPQFIFQYYEEEERQRGNFPDRFSGHQFPNYSSELNVNALLLGDSALYLCASSSYREEAKNIQYFGAGTRLSVL.